This is a list of T cell receptor beta chains from one sample in a study of cytotoxic CD8 clonotypes in ibrutinib-treated CLL. Produced via immunoSEQ multiplex PCR; TCRdb's table is partial and in-frame only. Among around 310,000 clones listed, more than 65% were seen once. The input for sequencing was PBMCs, taken before ibrutinib treatment. These receptors originate from a human donor with chronic lymphocytic leukemia. Both conserved end residues are part of each CDR3. D genes are given only for firm matches. Clone size is shown for a subset of rows, as once, few, many or a class of expanded clone.

D	V	J	size	DNA	CDR3
-	TRBV9	TRBJ1-3	-	TGTGCCAGCAGCGCGGGGCTGGGAAACACCATATATTTT	CASSAGLGNTIYF
-	TRBV28	TRBJ1-2	-	TGTGCCAGCGGTCTCTCTGGAGAGTTTGGTGGCTACACCTTC	CASGLSGEFGGYTF
-	TRBV2	TRBJ2-1	-	TGTGCCAGCAGTGTTTTGGAGTCTTACAATGAGCAGTTCTTC	CASSVLESYNEQFF
-	TRBV19	TRBJ2-5	-	TGTGCCAGTAGTACAGAAAGAGAGACCCAGTACTTC	CASSTERETQYF
-	TRBV25-1	TRBJ2-7	few	TGTGCCAGCAGTGCGACAGTCTATACCTACGAGCAGTACTTC	CASSATVYTYEQYF
-	TRBV6-5	TRBJ2-1	once	TGTGCCAGCACCAATTGGGGGGTGCTTGAGCAGTTCTTC	CASTNWGVLEQFF
-	TRBV11-3	TRBJ2-7	once	TGTGCCAGCAGCCACGACAGTTCCTACGAGCAGTACTTC	CASSHDSSYEQYF
-	TRBV29-1	TRBJ1-2	-	TGCAGCGTTTCCATGCCGACAGGAATCTATGGCTACACCTTC	CSVSMPTGIYGYTF
-	TRBV4-2	TRBJ1-1	-	TGTGCCAGCAGCCAAGATTTGGGAGACAGGGAAGCTTTCTTT	CASSQDLGDREAFF
-	TRBV18	TRBJ1-3	-	TGTGCCAGCACCCTCGCGCTGAACTCTGGAAACACCATATATTTT	CASTLALNSGNTIYF
-	TRBV9	TRBJ2-1	-	TGTGCCAGCAGCGGAACCCGGGGGCTAAACAATGAGCAGTTCTTC	CASSGTRGLNNEQFF
TRBD1	TRBV5-6	TRBJ1-5	few	TGTGCCAGCAGCTACAGGGGATATAGCAATCAGCCCCAGCATTTT	CASSYRGYSNQPQHF
TRBD1	TRBV5-6	TRBJ2-6	-	TGTGCCAGCAGCCCAGACAGGGGTTATACGGCCAACGTCCTGACTTTC	CASSPDRGYTANVLTF
-	TRBV6-5	TRBJ2-4	-	TGTGCCAGCAGTATTTATTCCCGGGGGCAAAACATTCAGTACTTC	CASSIYSRGQNIQYF
TRBD1	TRBV25-1	TRBJ2-7	-	TGTGCCAGCAGTCTCGTCCACCGGGACAGGGTTTACGAGCAGTACTTC	CASSLVHRDRVYEQYF
TRBD2	TRBV10-2	TRBJ2-7	-	TGCGCCAGTAGCGGGAGGAGGGCCTACGAGCAGTACTTC	CASSGRRAYEQYF
-	TRBV4-3	TRBJ1-2	-	TGCGCCAGCAGCCAAGTGAACCACAGACAGATTATATTCAGTGGCTACACCTTC	CASSQVNHRQIIFSGYTF
-	TRBV18	TRBJ2-7	-	TGTGCCAGCTCACCACGGGCGCTAGCTACCGGCTACGAGCAGTACTTC	CASSPRALATGYEQYF
-	TRBV5-1	TRBJ2-1	-	TGCGCCAGCAGCTTGGAGAGGGGCGGGGTAAACGCCTACAATGAGCAGTTCTTC	CASSLERGGVNAYNEQFF
TRBD2	TRBV27	TRBJ2-7	once	TGTGCCAGCAGCCGGACTAGCGGATCAAGCTCCTACGAGCAGTACTTC	CASSRTSGSSSYEQYF
-	TRBV27	TRBJ2-7	-	TGTGCCAGCAGTTTTGAGAGGGGGGGTAGGGAGCAGTACTTC	CASSFERGGREQYF
TRBD1	TRBV6-1	TRBJ2-1	few	TGTGCCAGCAGTAAGGACAGGGGGTTGAATGAGCAGTTCTTC	CASSKDRGLNEQFF
-	TRBV7-8	TRBJ1-4	-	TGTGCCAGCAGCGGGACTCTTAATGAAAAACTGTTTTTT	CASSGTLNEKLFF
-	TRBV21-1	TRBJ1-2	-	TGTGCCAGCAGATTCCGAGACAGCCCTAACTATGGCTACACCTTC	CASRFRDSPNYGYTF
TRBD2	TRBV19	TRBJ2-7	-	TGTGCCAGTAGTCCTTCGGGGGGGAAATTCTACGAGCAGTACTTC	CASSPSGGKFYEQYF
TRBD1	TRBV7-3	TRBJ1-2	-	TGTGCCAGCAGCCAACCCGGGACAGGGAGAGACGGCTACACCTTC	CASSQPGTGRDGYTF
-	TRBV5-4	TRBJ1-4	-	TGTGCCAGCAGCTTGGATCCAGGGTATAATGAAAAACTGTTTTTT	CASSLDPGYNEKLFF
-	TRBV11-2	TRBJ1-4	-	TGTGCCAGCAGCTTAGTCCCGGCGGCGGGGGAAAAACTGTTTTTT	CASSLVPAAGEKLFF
-	TRBV25-1	TRBJ2-1	-	TGTGCCAGCAGTGAAGCTTATAGCGGTAGCTCCTACAATGAGCAGTTCTTC	CASSEAYSGSSYNEQFF
-	TRBV27	TRBJ2-7	-	TGTGCCAGCAGTTTATCGTCGGGACTTTACGAGCAGTACTTC	CASSLSSGLYEQYF
-	TRBV6-5	TRBJ2-5	-	TGTGCCAGCAGTTCCCCGTATAAGGAGACCCAGTACTTC	CASSSPYKETQYF
TRBD1	TRBV27	TRBJ1-2	-	TGTGCCAGCAGGCGGACAGGGGGCCACTATGGCTACACCTTC	CASRRTGGHYGYTF
-	TRBV19	TRBJ2-1	few	TGTGCCAGTAGTCGGACCATCTCCTACAATGAGCAGTTCTTC	CASSRTISYNEQFF
-	TRBV7-3	TRBJ2-3	once	TGTGCCAGCAGCTGGGACGGGAGTGGAGATACGCAGTATTTT	CASSWDGSGDTQYF
TRBD1	TRBV19	TRBJ2-7	once	TGTGCCAGTAGCAAAGGGGGACAGAGGCTTTACGAGCAGTACTTC	CASSKGGQRLYEQYF
-	TRBV29-1	TRBJ2-5	-	TGCAGCGTTGAACAAGTGGGGGCCGAGACCCAGTACTTC	CSVEQVGAETQYF
TRBD1	TRBV7-9	TRBJ2-7	-	TGTGCCAGCAGCCCTCGGACAGGAACCTACGAGCAGTACTTC	CASSPRTGTYEQYF
TRBD1	TRBV4-1	TRBJ1-1	-	TGCGCCAGCAGCCAAGATGCGAATACCGGGACAGCAGTTTCGAACACTGAAGCTTTCTTT	CASSQDANTGTAVSNTEAFF
-	TRBV29-1	TRBJ1-1	-	TGCAGCGTTCCCGGGCCTCTAGCCCCCCGCGGCACTGAAGCTTTCTTT	CSVPGPLAPRGTEAFF
-	TRBV30	TRBJ1-1	-	TGTGCCTGGAGTGTAAAGTCGAACACTGAAGCTTTCTTT	CAWSVKSNTEAFF
-	TRBV29-1	TRBJ2-7	-	TGCAGCGTCCAACTCAACTTTCACTACGAGCAGTACTTC	CSVQLNFHYEQYF
-	TRBV7-9	TRBJ2-6	-	TGTGCCAGCAGCGTCCCGTGGGGGGCAGTCTCTGGGGCCAACGTCCTGACTTTC	CASSVPWGAVSGANVLTF
-	TRBV9	TRBJ2-1	-	TGTGCCAGCAGCGTAGCCTGGCAGGACTACAATGAGCAGTTCTTC	CASSVAWQDYNEQFF
TRBD2	TRBV27	TRBJ2-1	-	TGTGCCAGCAGTCCAGGGACTAGCGGGAGGATCAATGAGCAGTTCTTC	CASSPGTSGRINEQFF
-	TRBV5-1	TRBJ2-4	-	TGCGCCAGCAGCTTGGATCGGCAGTCAGCCAAAAACATTCAGTACTTC	CASSLDRQSAKNIQYF
TRBD2	TRBV6-5	TRBJ2-7	-	TGTGCCAGCAGTTACCGCCTAGCGGGAGGTGCCTACGAGCAGTACTTC	CASSYRLAGGAYEQYF
-	TRBV11-2	TRBJ2-2	-	TGTGCCAGCAGGGCCGGGACACTGAACACCGGGGAGCTGTTTTTT	CASRAGTLNTGELFF
-	TRBV30	TRBJ1-1	-	TGTGCCTGGAAGAGAACCCATCGCGACACTGAAGCTTTCTTT	CAWKRTHRDTEAFF
TRBD2	TRBV4-3	TRBJ2-3	-	TGCGCCAGCAGCCAAGAAGGCCTAGCGGGAGATACGCAGTATTTT	CASSQEGLAGDTQYF
-	TRBV27	TRBJ1-1	few	TGTGCCAGCAGTTTATTGTTGGGTTCCACTGAAGCTTTCTTT	CASSLLLGSTEAFF
-	TRBV14	TRBJ2-1	-	TGTGCCAGCAGCCAAGTAATGTGGGTGGATGAGCAGTTCTTC	CASSQVMWVDEQFF